This TCR beta chain was captured in a study of cytomegalovirus exposure and HLA in healthy donors. Germline V gives CDR1 LNHDA, CDR2 SQIVND (reference sequence). The CDR3 has 13 residues. Between the trimmed V and J ends, which lost 3 bases and 7 bases, there was a span of 9 bases. The count of this clone is one. This PCR relied on a set of 60 Vbeta primers and 13 Jbeta primers. Clones were sequenced by immunoSEQ multiplex PCR, and TCRdb holds only the in-frame ones, with some missing. There are 150,000 to 200,000 clones in the sample; more than 70% occur only once, and approximately 1% lies in the top ten.

The chain joins TRBV19 to TRBJ1-4, with a weak D call TRBD1 (5 bases). The TCR comes from a woman between 40 and 50 years old in good health and CMV-seronegative. The sequenced sample consisted of PBMCs. CDR3 protein: CASSIQGTEKLFF. In nucleotides, the CDR3 is TGTGCCAGTAGTATTCAGGGCACTGAAAAACTGTTTTTT.